This section outlines one T cell receptor beta chain sequence together with its context. Authors' analysis steps: Estimates of nucleated cell counts were drawn from the amplification of reference gene primers. TCRdb keeps only in-frame clones here, not all; method: immunoSEQ multiplex PCR. V, J and clone size reflect that table, while D and trimming were determined from the DNA. The repertoire holds 65,000 to 90,000 clones, with approximately 88% as singletons. The sample originates from a study of blood T cell repertoires in COVID-19. Turning to the study itself: The analysed material was cDNA or gDNA that came from T cells, B-cell-depleted T cells, or PBMCs.

Germline CDR1 is MNHEY and CDR2 is SVGEGT. V lost 2 bases to trimming and J lost 4 bases; unmatched junction nucleotides: 3. The CDR3 loop spans 16 amino acids. The sequencing input was peripheral blood. The chain couples TRBV6-2 or TRBV6-3 to TRBJ2-3; 13 nucleotides agree with TRBD2. This receptor was identified in a woman older than 75 with acute or convalescent COVID-19. The DNA of the CDR3 is TGTGCCAGCAGTTACGGGGGACTAGCGGGGCCAGATACGCAGTATTTT. Translated: CASSYGGLAGPDTQYF.